This T cell receptor beta chain was sequenced during a study of blood T cell repertoires in COVID-19. Study at large: The cDNA or gDNA used as material had been derived from T cells, B-cell-depleted T cells, or PBMCs.

In the authors' workflow: Amplifying reference gene primers gave estimates of nucleated cell counts. Data came from immunoSEQ multiplex PCR; TCRdb stores just in-frame clones and leaves some out. V, J and clone size derive from that table, while D and trimming were established from the DNA sequence. The sample lists around 130,000 clones; 90% were seen once. The CDR3 is 13 amino acids. CDR1 and CDR2 from the germline V gene are SGHDT and YYEEEE. V gave up 0 bases and J gave up 8 bases, with 11 bases separating them. This chain links TRBV5-6 with TRBJ1-2; D gene ambiguous. Sequenced input: peripheral blood. The TCR sequence derives from a man over 45 with active COVID-19. CDR3 nucleotide sequence: TGTGCCAGCAGCTTGGGCGGGCCCCGCGGCTACACCTTC. Translated, it gives CASSLGGPRGYTF.